This TCR beta chain appears in the sequencing data of a study of shared clonotypes between healthy human individuals. Study-level background: Researchers assigned three CD4 naive, three CD4 memory, two CD8 naive and one CD8 memory plate to each donor.

Notes on this clone: Its antigen remains unidentified. The same CDR3 also results from other DNA sequences found in this sample.

Once extracted for a subset, genomic DNA was divided evenly among several immunoSEQ plates. Profiling relied on immunoSEQ multiplex PCR, and the TCRdb table lists in-frame clones only, not all of them. The repertoire holds around 1.6 million clones, with 98% as singletons. Whole-study findings and limits: Rarefaction curves obtained for sorted subsets showed sequencing incomplete despite large depth. Depth of sequencing was expected to influence donor clonotype sharing.

The sequence derives from a young man in good health. Sequencing used naive CD4+ T cells sorted from blood. Subset reported: CD45RA+ positively selected.

The chain's CDR3 is CASSVDSGANVLTF. CDR3 bases: TGTGCCAGCAGCGTAGACTCTGGGGCCAACGTCCTGACTTTC. The J gene is TRBJ2-6, the V gene TRBV9; no firm D call. This CDR3 has 14 residues. Germline lookup yields CDR1 SGDLS and CDR2 YYNGEE. The V gene lost 0 bases and the J gene lost 0 bases, with 1 base spanning the gap.